The clone carrying this T cell receptor beta chain was observed at least ten times. TCRbeta libraries were built with three rounds of nested PCR, modified from ARM-PCR. Using its own MiXCR run on the multiplex PCR reads, TCRdb lists one record per CDR3 protein. Among some 80,000 distinct CDR3 sequences listed, 76% were seen once. This record belongs to a study of tumor and adjacent non-tumor tissue in lung cancer. J was trimmed by 8 bases and V by 0 bases; bases with no gene match: 5. The CDR3 spans 15 residues. CDR1 SGHDN and CDR2 FVKESK come from the germline V gene. This sample's RNA came from whole unsorted tissue. This non-tumor lung sample came from over 3 cm beyond the tumor edge.

The sequence came from a man between 65 and 80 years old with non-small cell lung cancer. V is TRBV14 and J is TRBJ2-1; TRBD2 matches at 9 bases. Sequenced input: distant non-tumor lung tissue. Written as DNA, the CDR3 is TGTGCCAGCAGCCAAGAGACTAGCGGAAATCATGAGCAGTTCTTC. Protein sequence: CASSQETSGNHEQFF.